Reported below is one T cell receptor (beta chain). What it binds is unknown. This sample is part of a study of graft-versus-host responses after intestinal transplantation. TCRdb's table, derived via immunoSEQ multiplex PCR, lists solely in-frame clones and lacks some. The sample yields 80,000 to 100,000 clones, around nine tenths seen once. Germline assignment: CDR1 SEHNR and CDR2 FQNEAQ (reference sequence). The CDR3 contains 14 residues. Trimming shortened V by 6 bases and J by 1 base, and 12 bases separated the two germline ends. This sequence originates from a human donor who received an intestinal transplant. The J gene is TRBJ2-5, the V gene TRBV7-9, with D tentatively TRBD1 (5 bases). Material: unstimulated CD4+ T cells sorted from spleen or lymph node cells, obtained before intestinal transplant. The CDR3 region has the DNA TGTGCCAGCAGTTCAGGGTACCGCCAAGAGACCCAGTACTTC. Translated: CASSSGYRQETQYF.